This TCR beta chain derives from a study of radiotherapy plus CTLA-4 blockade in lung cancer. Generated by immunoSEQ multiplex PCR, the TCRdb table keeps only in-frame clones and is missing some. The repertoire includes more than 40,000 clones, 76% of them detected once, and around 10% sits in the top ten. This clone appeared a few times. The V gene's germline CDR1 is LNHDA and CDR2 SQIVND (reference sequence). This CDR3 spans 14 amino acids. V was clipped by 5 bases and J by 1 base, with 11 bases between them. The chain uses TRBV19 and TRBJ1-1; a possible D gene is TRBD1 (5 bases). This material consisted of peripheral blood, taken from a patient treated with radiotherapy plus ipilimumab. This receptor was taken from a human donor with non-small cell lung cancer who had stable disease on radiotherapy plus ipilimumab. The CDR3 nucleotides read TGTGCCAGTAGTCAACCAGGGCAGAACACTGAAGCTTTCTTT. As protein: CASSQPGQNTEAFF.